These 10 T cell receptor beta chains were all obtained from the same sample, sequenced in a study of T cell responses to AZD1222 COVID-19 vaccine. Profiling relied on immunoSEQ multiplex PCR, and the TCRdb table lists in-frame clones only, not all of them. Among approximately 130,000 clones listed, 85% to 95% were seen once. The sequencing used peripheral blood, collected on day 0 of AZD1222 vaccination. The source of these receptors is an adult in good health.

The chain is built from TRBV5-4 and TRBJ2-1; D unresolved. The CDR3 is 13 residues long. Trimming stripped 0 bases from V and 6 bases from J, with 7 bases between. Germline loops: CDR1 SGHNT, CDR2 YYREEE (reference sequence). Here the CDR3 DNA reads TGTGCCAGCAGCTTGGGACACTCCAATGAGCAGTTCTTC. This translates into CASSLGHSNEQFF.

The rearrangement joins TRBV29-1 to TRBJ2-1; D not resolved. The ends were cut back, 4 bases at V and 0 bases at J, with 7 bases in the middle. There are 13 residues in the CDR3. CDR1 SQVTM and CDR2 ANQGSEA come from the germline V gene. This chain's CDR3 is CSVALSSYNEQFF. CDR3 DNA sequence: TGCAGCGTTGCGCTTAGCTCCTACAATGAGCAGTTCTTC.

This rearrangement joins TRBV6-6 to TRBJ1-2; D is undetermined. The germline CDR1 and CDR2 sequences are MNHNY and SVGAGI (reference sequence). The CDR3 sequence is 15 residues long. V lost 2 bases to trimming and J lost 2 bases, with 12 bases between them. In DNA, the CDR3 is TGTGCCAGCAGTTACGAAGCTAGCCCGAACTATGGCTACACCTTC. As protein: CASSYEASPNYGYTF.

This clone was detected only a few times. The rearrangement joins TRBV9 to TRBJ1-6; D gene ambiguous. Germline V gene lookup returns CDR1 SGDLS and CDR2 YYNGEE. V lost 5 bases to trimming and J lost 5 bases, with 17 bases between them. The CDR3 extends over 16 amino acids. The CDR3 nucleotides are TGTGCCAGCAGTGACCCCAGATTGGGAGATAATTCACCCCTCCACTTT. Encoded protein: CASSDPRLGDNSPLHF.

The genes are TRBV14 and TRBJ1-2, with a weak D call TRBD1 (5 bases). Trimming took 1 base from V and 8 from J, leaving 14 bases between them. Germline loops: CDR1 SGHDN, CDR2 FVKESK. The CDR3 extends over 14 amino acids. CDR3 sequence (DNA): TGTGCCAGCAGCCAAGGGAGGGGATGGTACGGCTACACCTTC. Its protein product is CASSQGRGWYGYTF.

The chain carries TRBV30 and TRBJ1-6; no firm D call. Trimming pared 0 bases from V and 10 bases from J, leaving 10 bases between. CDR1 is GTSNPN, CDR2 SVGIG, per germline (reference sequence). The length of the CDR3 is 13 residues. CDR3 nucleotide sequence: TGTGCCTGGAGTGTTATACGAATGTCACCCCTCCACTTT. It translates to CAWSVIRMSPLHF.

This rearrangement joins TRBV6-5 to TRBJ1-1; a possible D gene is TRBD1 (5 bases). This CDR3 contains 14 residues. Per germline, CDR1 MNHEY and CDR2 SVGAGI. V was cut by 4 bases and J by 1 base, with 10 bases left in between. CDR3 in DNA: TGTGCCAGCAGTTCGACAGATGCGAACACTGAAGCTTTCTTT. Translated, it gives CASSSTDANTEAFF.

The chain links TRBV7-9 to TRBJ2-1; D possibly uses TRBD1 or TRBD2 (5 bases each). Germline CDR1 and CDR2: SEHNR and FQNEAQ (reference sequence). V lost 0 bases and J 4 bases, leaving 13 bases between the germline ends. The CDR3 covers 16 residues. The CDR3 loop reads CASSLAVIGGYNEQFF. The CDR3 DNA reads TGTGCCAGCAGCTTAGCTGTAATTGGGGGTTACAATGAGCAGTTCTTC.

V gene TRBV11-2 combines with J gene TRBJ2-4; 9 positions agree with TRBD2. CDR1 is SGHAT, CDR2 FQNNGV, per germline. The CDR3 sequence is 19 residues long. Trimming cost V 6 bases and J 1 base; bases outside gene matches: 16. The CDR3 spells CASRTWGTSGPGAKNIQYF. The CDR3 DNA sequence: TGTGCCAGCAGAACCTGGGGAACTAGCGGGCCGGGGGCCAAAAACATTCAGTACTTC.

The chain combines TRBV7-8 with TRBJ1-2; weak D call: TRBD1 (6 bases). The V and J ends lost 0 bases and 5 bases respectively, with 10 bases between them. Germline V lookup: CDR1 SGHVS, CDR2 FQNEAQ. The CDR3 spans 14 residues. Written as DNA, the CDR3 is TGTGCCAGCAGCTTAGCAGCAGGGACATATGGCTACACCTTC. Translated: CASSLAAGTYGYTF. Drawing the rest from reference TRBV7-8 and TRBJ1-2, the complete variable domain is GAGVSQSPRYKVAKRGQDVALRCDPISGHVSLFWYQQALGQGPEFLTYFQNEAQLDKSGLPSDRFFAERPEGSVSTLKIQRTQQEDSAVYLCASSLAAGTYGYTFGSGTRLTVV.